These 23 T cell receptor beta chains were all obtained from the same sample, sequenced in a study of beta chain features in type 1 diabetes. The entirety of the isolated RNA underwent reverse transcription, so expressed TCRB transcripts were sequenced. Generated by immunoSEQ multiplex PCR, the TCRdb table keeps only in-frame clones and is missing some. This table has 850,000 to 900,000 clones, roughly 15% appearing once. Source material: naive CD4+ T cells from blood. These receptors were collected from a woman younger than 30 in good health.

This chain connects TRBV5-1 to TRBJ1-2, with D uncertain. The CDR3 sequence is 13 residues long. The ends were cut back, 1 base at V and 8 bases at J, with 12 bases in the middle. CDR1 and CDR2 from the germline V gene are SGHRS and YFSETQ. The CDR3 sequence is CASSLLSATGYTF. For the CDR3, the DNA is TGCGCCAGCAGCTTGTTGTCAGCCACAGGCTACACCTTC.

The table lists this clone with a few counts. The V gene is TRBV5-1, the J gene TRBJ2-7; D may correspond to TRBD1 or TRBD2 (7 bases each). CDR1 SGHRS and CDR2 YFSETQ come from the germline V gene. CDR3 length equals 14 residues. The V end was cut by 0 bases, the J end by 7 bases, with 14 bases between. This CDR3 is CASSLGPRGGEQYF. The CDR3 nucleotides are TGCGCCAGCAGCTTGGGTCCCAGGGGGGGTGAGCAGTACTTC. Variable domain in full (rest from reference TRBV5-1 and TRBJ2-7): KAGVTQTPRYLIKTRGQQVTLSCSPISGHRSVSWYQQTPGQGLQFLFEYFSETQRNKGNFPGRFSGRQFSNSRSEMNVSTLELGDSALYLCASSLGPRGGEQYFGPGTRLTVT.

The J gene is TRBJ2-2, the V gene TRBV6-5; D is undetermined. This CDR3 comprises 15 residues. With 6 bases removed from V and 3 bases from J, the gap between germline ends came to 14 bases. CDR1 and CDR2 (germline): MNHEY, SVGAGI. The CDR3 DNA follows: TGTGCCAGCAGGCGACCGGGTACGGACACCGGGGAGCTGTTTTTT. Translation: CASRRPGTDTGELFF.

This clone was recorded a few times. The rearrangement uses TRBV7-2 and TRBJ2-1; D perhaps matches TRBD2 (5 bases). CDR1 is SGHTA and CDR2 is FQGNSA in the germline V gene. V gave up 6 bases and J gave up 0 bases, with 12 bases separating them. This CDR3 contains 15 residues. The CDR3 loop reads CASRFSGSSYNEQFF. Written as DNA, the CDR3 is TGTGCCAGCAGGTTTAGTGGGAGCTCCTACAATGAGCAGTTCTTC.

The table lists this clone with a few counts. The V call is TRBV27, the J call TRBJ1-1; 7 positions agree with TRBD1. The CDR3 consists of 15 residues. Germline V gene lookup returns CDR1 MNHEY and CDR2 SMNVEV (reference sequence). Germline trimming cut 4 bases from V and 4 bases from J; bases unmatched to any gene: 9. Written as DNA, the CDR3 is TGTGCCAGCAGTTACGCGACAGGGTCGAGCACTGAAGCTTTCTTT. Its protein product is CASSYATGSSTEAFF.

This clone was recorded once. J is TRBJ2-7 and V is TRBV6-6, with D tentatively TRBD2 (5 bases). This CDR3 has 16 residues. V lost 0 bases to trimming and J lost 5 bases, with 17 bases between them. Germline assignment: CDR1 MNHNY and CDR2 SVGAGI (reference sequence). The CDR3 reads CASSYSLALERDEQYF. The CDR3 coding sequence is TGTGCCAGCAGTTACTCGCTAGCCCTTGAGCGTGACGAGCAGTACTTC.

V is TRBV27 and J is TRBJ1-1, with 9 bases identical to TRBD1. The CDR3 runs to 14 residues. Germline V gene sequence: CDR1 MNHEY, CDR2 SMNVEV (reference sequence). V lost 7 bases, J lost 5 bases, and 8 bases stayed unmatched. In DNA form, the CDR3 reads TGTGCCAGCACTTCACAGGGGGCAAGAACTGAAGCTTTCTTT. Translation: CASTSQGARTEAFF.

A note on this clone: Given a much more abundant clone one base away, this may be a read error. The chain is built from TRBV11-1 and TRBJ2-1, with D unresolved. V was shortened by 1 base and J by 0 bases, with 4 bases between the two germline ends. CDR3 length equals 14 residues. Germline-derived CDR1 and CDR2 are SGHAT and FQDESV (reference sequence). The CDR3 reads CASSLESSYNEQFF. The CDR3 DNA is TGTGCCAGCAGCTTAGAGAGCTCCTACAATGAGCAGTTCTTC.

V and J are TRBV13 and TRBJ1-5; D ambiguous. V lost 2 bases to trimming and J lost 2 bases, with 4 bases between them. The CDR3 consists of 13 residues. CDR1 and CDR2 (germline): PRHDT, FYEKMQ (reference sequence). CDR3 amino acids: CASSLRGNQPQHF. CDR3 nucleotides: TGTGCCAGCAGCTTAAGAGGCAATCAGCCCCAGCATTTT.

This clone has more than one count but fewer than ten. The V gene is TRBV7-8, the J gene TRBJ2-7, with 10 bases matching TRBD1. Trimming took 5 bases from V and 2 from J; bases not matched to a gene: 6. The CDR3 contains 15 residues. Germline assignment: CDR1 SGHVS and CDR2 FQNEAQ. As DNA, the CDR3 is TGTGCCAGCAGCCCAAGGACAGGGGGGCCCTACGAGCAGTACTTC. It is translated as CASSPRTGGPYEQYF.

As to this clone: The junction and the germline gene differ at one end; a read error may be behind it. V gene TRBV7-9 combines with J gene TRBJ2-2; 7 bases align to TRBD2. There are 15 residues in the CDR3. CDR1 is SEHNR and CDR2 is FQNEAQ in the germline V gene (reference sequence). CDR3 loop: CASSLAAANTGELFF. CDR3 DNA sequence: TGTGCCAGCAGCCTAGCGGCAGCGAACACCGGGGAGCTGTTTTTT.

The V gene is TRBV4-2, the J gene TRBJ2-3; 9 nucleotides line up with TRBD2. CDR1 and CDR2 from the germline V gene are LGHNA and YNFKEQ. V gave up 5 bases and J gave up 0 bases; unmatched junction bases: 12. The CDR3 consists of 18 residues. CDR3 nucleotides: TGTGCCAGCAGCGAAGTAACGATGCGGGGGGGCAGCACAGATACGCAGTATTTT. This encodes CASSEVTMRGGSTDTQYF.

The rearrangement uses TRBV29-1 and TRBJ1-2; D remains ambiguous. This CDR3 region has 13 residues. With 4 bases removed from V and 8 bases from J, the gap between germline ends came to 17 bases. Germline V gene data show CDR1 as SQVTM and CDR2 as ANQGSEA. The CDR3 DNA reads TGCAGCGTTGGACTTTATCAGGAGGGAGGCTACACCTTC. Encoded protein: CSVGLYQEGGYTF.

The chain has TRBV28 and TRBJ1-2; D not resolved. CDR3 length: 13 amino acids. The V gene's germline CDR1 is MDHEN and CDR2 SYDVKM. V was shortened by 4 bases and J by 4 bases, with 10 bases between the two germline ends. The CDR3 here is CASSSDGPYGYTF. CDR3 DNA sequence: TGTGCCAGCAGTTCGGATGGACCCTATGGCTACACCTTC.

The CDR3, as DNA: TGTGCCATCAGTAAGACTAGCCCTGAAGAGACCCAGTACTTC. Protein: CAISKTSPEETQYF. The chain recombines TRBV10-3 with TRBJ2-5; 7 bases align to TRBD2. This CDR3 is 14 amino acids long. CDR1 is ENHRY and CDR2 is SYGVKD in the germline V gene. Germline trimming cut 5 bases from V and 3 bases from J; bases unmatched to any gene: 6.

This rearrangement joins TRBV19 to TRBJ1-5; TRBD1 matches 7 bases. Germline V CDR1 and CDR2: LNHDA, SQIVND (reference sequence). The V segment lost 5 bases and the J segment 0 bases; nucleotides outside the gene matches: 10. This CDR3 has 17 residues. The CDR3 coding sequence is TGTGCCAGTAGTCCCCGACAGGGTTACAATAGCAATCAGCCCCAGCATTTT. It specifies CASSPRQGYNSNQPQHF.

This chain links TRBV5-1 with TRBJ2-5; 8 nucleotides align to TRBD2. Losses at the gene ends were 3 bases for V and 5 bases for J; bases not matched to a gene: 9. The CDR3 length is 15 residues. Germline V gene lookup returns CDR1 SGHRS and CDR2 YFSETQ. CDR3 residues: CASSSMGLESETQYF. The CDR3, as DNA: TGCGCCAGCAGCTCGATGGGACTAGAGTCCGAGACCCAGTACTTC.

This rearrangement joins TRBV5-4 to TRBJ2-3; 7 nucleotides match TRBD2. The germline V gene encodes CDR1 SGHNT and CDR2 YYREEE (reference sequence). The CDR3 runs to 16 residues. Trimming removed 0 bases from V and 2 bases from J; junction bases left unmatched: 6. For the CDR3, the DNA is TGTGCCAGCAGCTTGGGTGCGGGAGTTCCCACAGATACGCAGTATTTT. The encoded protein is CASSLGAGVPTDTQYF.

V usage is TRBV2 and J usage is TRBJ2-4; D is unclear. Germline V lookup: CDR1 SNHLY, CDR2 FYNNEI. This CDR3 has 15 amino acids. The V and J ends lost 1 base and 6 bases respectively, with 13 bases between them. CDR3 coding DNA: TGTGCCAGCAGTGAAGACGGTAGAGGCGGAAACATTCAGTACTTC. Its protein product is CASSEDGRGGNIQYF.

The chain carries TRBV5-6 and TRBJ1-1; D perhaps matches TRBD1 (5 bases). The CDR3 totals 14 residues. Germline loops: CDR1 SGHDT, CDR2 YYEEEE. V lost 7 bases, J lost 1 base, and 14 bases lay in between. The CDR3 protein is CASGFGAGNTEAFF. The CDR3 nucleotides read TGTGCCAGCGGATTTGGGGCCGGGAACACTGAAGCTTTCTTT.

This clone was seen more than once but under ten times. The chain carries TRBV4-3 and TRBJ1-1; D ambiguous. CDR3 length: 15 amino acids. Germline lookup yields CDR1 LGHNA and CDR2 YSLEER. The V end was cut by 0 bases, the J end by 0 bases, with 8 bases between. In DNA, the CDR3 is TGCGCCAGCAGCCAAGATGAGTGGTTGAACACTGAAGCTTTCTTT. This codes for CASSQDEWLNTEAFF.

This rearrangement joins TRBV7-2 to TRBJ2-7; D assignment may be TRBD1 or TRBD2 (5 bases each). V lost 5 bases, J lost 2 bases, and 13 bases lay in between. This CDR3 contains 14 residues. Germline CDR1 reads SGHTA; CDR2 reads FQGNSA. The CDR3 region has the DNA TGTGCCAGCAGCAAAGCCGGGACCACCTACGAGCAGTACTTC. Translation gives CASSKAGTTYEQYF. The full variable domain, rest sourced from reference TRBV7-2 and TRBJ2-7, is GAGVSQSPSNKVTEKGKDVELRCDPISGHTALYWYRQSLGQGLEFLIYFQGNSAPDKSGLPSDRFSAERTGGSVSTLTIQRTQQEDSAVYLCASSKAGTTYEQYFGPGTRLTVT.

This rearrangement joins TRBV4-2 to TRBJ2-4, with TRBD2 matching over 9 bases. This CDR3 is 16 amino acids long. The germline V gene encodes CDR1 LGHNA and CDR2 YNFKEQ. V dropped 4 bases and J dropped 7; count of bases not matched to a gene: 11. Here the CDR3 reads CASSLDSGSTGNIQYF. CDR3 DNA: TGTGCCAGCAGCCTTGATAGCGGGAGTACCGGGAACATTCAGTACTTC.